Listed here are 16 T cell receptor beta chains from one sample, sequenced in a study of T cell responses to AZD1222 COVID-19 vaccine. Method: immunoSEQ multiplex PCR; TCRdb's copy keeps in-frame clones and lacks some. The table lists 150,000 to 200,000 clones, 90% to 95% of them singletons. This specimen consisted of peripheral blood, obtained 28 days after the second AZD1222 dose. All receptors derive from an adult who received the AZD1222 COVID-19 vaccine.

The chain has TRBV7-6 and TRBJ1-2; maybe TRBD1 (6 bases). This CDR3 is 16 amino acids long. V lost 5 bases and J lost 3, with 19 bases in between. Germline CDR1 and CDR2: SGHVS and FNYEAQ. The CDR3 region is CASSPGTPLGDYGYTF. DNA for the CDR3: TGTGCCAGCAGCCCAGGGACACCCTTGGGAGACTATGGCTACACCTTC. Combining the CDR3 with reference TRBV7-6 and TRBJ1-2 gives the whole variable domain GAGVSQSPRYKVTKRGQDVALRCDPISGHVSLYWYRQALGQGPEFLTYFNYEAQQDKSGLPNDRFSAERPEGSISTLTIQRTEQRDSAMYRCASSPGTPLGDYGYTFGSGTRLTVV.

V gene TRBV19 combines with J gene TRBJ2-1; TRBD2 agrees at 11 bases. This CDR3 has 16 amino acids. V was pared by 5 bases and J by 6 bases, with 9 bases of the junction left unmatched. The germline gives CDR1 LNHDA, CDR2 SQIVND (reference sequence). The CDR3: CASSPAPSGGPNEQFF. Written as DNA, the CDR3 is TGTGCCAGTAGTCCCGCGCCTAGCGGGGGGCCCAATGAGCAGTTCTTC.

This clone came up once. The rearrangement links TRBV7-2 to TRBJ1-3; no definite D call. V lost 0 bases and J lost 0, with 9 bases in between. Germline CDR1 and CDR2: SGHTA and FQGNSA. This CDR3 is built from 16 residues. The chain's CDR3 is CASSLALRSSGNTIYF. The CDR3 DNA is TGTGCCAGCAGCTTAGCGCTTAGGAGCTCTGGAAACACCATATATTTT.

The gene calls are TRBV19 and TRBJ1-5, with D tentatively TRBD1 (5 bases). This CDR3 is built from 13 residues. The germline V and J ends were trimmed by 7 bases and 3 bases, with 10 bases remaining between them. CDR1 and CDR2 from the germline V gene are LNHDA and SQIVND (reference sequence). In nucleotides, the CDR3 is TGTGCCAGTACGGTCAGGGTCAATCAGCCCCAGCATTTT. Its translation: CASTVRVNQPQHF.

J is TRBJ1-2 and V is TRBV10-3, with D unresolved. The germline CDR1 and CDR2 sequences are ENHRY and SYGVKD. The germline V and J ends were trimmed by 3 bases and 2 bases, with 10 bases remaining between them. The CDR3 sequence is 14 residues long. The CDR3 spells CAISDHGTNYGYTF. CDR3 sequence (DNA): TGTGCCATCAGTGACCACGGAACGAACTATGGCTACACCTTC.

The CDR3 nucleotides are TGCGCCAGCAGCCGACACGACAGGGGTGGGACTGAAGCTTTCTTT. Protein product: CASSRHDRGGTEAFF. The V gene is TRBV5-1, the J gene TRBJ1-1; 8 bases match TRBD1. Germline CDR1 SGHRS, CDR2 YFSETQ. The CDR3 runs to 15 residues. The V segment lost 4 bases and the J segment 5 bases; nucleotides outside the gene matches: 10. Combining the CDR3 with reference TRBV5-1 and TRBJ1-1 gives the whole variable domain KAGVTQTPRYLIKTRGQQVTLSCSPISGHRSVSWYQQTPGQGLQFLFEYFSETQRNKGNFPGRFSGRQFSNSRSEMNVSTLELGDSALYLCASSRHDRGGTEAFFGQGTRLTVV.

This clone appeared a single time. The gene calls are TRBV6-5 and TRBJ1-5; D is ambiguous. The CDR3 sequence is 12 residues long. Germline CDR1 reads MNHEY; CDR2 reads SVGAGI. V gave up 5 bases and J gave up 2 bases, with 4 bases separating them. The CDR3 bases are TGTGCCAGCAGTCGAGGCAATCAGCCCCAGCATTTT. Translating it yields CASSRGNQPQHF.

This clone was seen only a few times. The chain combines TRBV7-2 with TRBJ2-7; D is unclear. Trimming shortened V by 1 base and J by 3 bases, and 19 bases separated the two germline ends. Germline CDR1 is SGHTA and CDR2 is FQGNSA. The CDR3 contains 17 residues. In DNA form, the CDR3 reads TGTGCCAGCAGCTTAGGCAGTTACGGACCTCCCCTCTACGAGCAGTACTTC. It is translated as CASSLGSYGPPLYEQYF.

V usage is TRBV7-9 and J usage is TRBJ2-1; no firm D call. Trimming removed 2 bases at V and 1 base at J, with 12 bases between. This CDR3 has 16 amino acids. Per the germline V gene, CDR1 is SEHNR and CDR2 is FQNEAQ (reference sequence). Here the CDR3 reads CASSLTRSRSYNEQFF. In DNA form, the CDR3 reads TGTGCCAGCAGCTTAACACGGTCCCGATCCTACAATGAGCAGTTCTTC.

The chain uses TRBV30 and TRBJ1-5, with D possibly being TRBD1 (5 bases). CDR1 and CDR2 from the germline V gene are GTSNPN and SVGIG (reference sequence). This CDR3 has 17 amino acids. V lost 2 bases and J 0 bases, leaving 17 bases between the germline ends. CDR3 sequence (DNA): TGTGCCTGGAGTCCTGGGGCGTCCCCCTATAGCAATCAGCCCCAGCATTTT. Translated, it gives CAWSPGASPYSNQPQHF.

The rearrangement links TRBV3-1 (or the pseudogene TRBV3-2) to TRBJ2-5, with 12 bases matching TRBD2. The CDR3 spans 15 residues. Trimming removed 1 base from V and 3 bases from J; junction bases left unmatched: 0. Germline loops: CDR1 LGHDT, CDR2 YNNKEL (reference sequence). In DNA, the CDR3 is TGTGCCAGCAGCCAAGGACTAGCGGGGGAAGAGACCCAGTACTTC. Amino acids: CASSQGLAGEETQYF.

The chain couples TRBV29-1 to TRBJ1-2, with 8 bases fitting TRBD1. The germline V gene encodes CDR1 SQVTM and CDR2 ANQGSEA. Unmatched junction bases numbered 7, after V lost 6 bases and J lost 4 bases. The CDR3 extends over 13 amino acids. The DNA for the CDR3 is TGCAGCGTGCAGGGGGCGGGCCCCTATGGCTACACCTTC. Protein: CSVQGAGPYGYTF.

This sequence joins TRBV6-6 and TRBJ1-3, with no clear D. Trimming removed 1 base at V and 1 base at J, with 5 bases between. The CDR3 covers 14 residues. Germline V lookup: CDR1 MNHNY, CDR2 SVGAGI (reference sequence). The CDR3 sequence is CASSYLGSGNTIYF. The CDR3 coding sequence is TGTGCCAGCAGTTACTTGGGTTCTGGAAACACCATATATTTT.

There are a few counts of this clone. The chain carries TRBV30 and TRBJ1-6, with no clear D. The CDR3 contains 14 residues. Trimming removed 4 bases from V and 6 bases from J, with 13 bases in between. Germline CDR1 is GTSNPN and CDR2 is SVGIG (reference sequence). The CDR3 loop reads CAWIGNPGNSPLHF. The CDR3 DNA reads TGTGCCTGGATAGGGAATCCGGGTAATTCACCCCTCCACTTT.

The chain has TRBV6-4 and TRBJ2-1; 11 nucleotides align to TRBD2. CDR3 length: 16 residues. The trim removed 3 bases at V and 4 bases at J, leaving 5 bases unmatched. From germline, CDR1 is MRHNA and CDR2 SNTAGT. CDR3: CASSDVASGGYNEQFF. The CDR3 region has the DNA TGTGCCAGCAGTGATGTTGCTAGCGGGGGGTACAATGAGCAGTTCTTC.

J is TRBJ2-3 and V is TRBV18; D ambiguous. The CDR3 sequence is 14 residues long. Trimming removed 4 bases at V and 4 bases at J, with 12 bases between. The germline V gene encodes CDR1 KGHSH and CDR2 LQKENI. The CDR3 loop reads CASSLTSNPDTQYF. CDR3 nucleotide sequence: TGTGCCAGCTCACTCACATCAAACCCAGATACGCAGTATTTT.